These 16 T cell receptor beta chains were sequenced from one sample in a study of lymphopenia after photon versus proton radiotherapy. TCRdb's copy holds only in-frame clones and misses some; the assay was immunoSEQ multiplex PCR. Seen here are some 33,000 clones, about nine tenths observed once, and the top ten hold approximately 6.2%. The input for sequencing was peripheral blood, taken from a patient treated with photon-based radiotherapy. The receptor source for this set is a woman between 45 and 65 years old with pancreatic cancer.

The genes are TRBV27 and TRBJ1-1; the D is unclear. CDR3 size: 15 residues. Germline V gene sequence: CDR1 MNHEY, CDR2 SMNVEV (reference sequence). The V end was cut by 6 bases, the J end by 1 base, with 15 bases between. The CDR3 coding sequence is TGTGCCAGCAGCTTGGGCGGGTCCCCGAACACTGAAGCTTTCTTT. It encodes CASSLGGSPNTEAFF.

Written as DNA, the CDR3 is TGTGCCAGCAGCTTCCCCGGGAAGGCCTATGGCTACACCTTC. It yields the protein CASSFPGKAYGYTF. This chain uses TRBV7-2 with TRBJ1-2; D not resolved. Deletions cut 3 bases from V and 4 bases from J, with 12 bases between. The CDR3 spans 14 residues. Germline V gene sequence: CDR1 SGHTA, CDR2 FQGNSA.

V gene TRBV7-9 combines with J gene TRBJ2-7; the D gene is possibly TRBD2 (6 bases). Per the germline V gene, CDR1 is SEHNR and CDR2 is FQNEAQ (reference sequence). The CDR3 sequence is 16 residues long. Trimming took 1 base from V and 3 from J, leaving 16 bases between them. The DNA of the CDR3 is TGTGCCAGCAGCTTAGGAGTCGGGGGTCCAGTCTACGAGCAGTACTTC. Encoded protein: CASSLGVGGPVYEQYF.

V usage is TRBV18 and J usage is TRBJ2-1; D is undetermined. Trimming removed 0 bases from V and 9 bases from J, with 18 bases in between. Germline V lookup: CDR1 KGHSH, CDR2 LQKENI. The CDR3 length is 16 residues. The CDR3 sequence is CASSPPVVAVSSEQFF. CDR3 coding DNA: TGTGCCAGCTCACCACCGGTGGTAGCCGTATCCAGTGAGCAGTTCTTC.

The rearrangement links TRBV2 to TRBJ2-2; perhaps D is TRBD1 or TRBD2 (7 bases each). The CDR3 sequence is 14 residues long. V lost 5 bases and J 5 bases, leaving 12 bases between the germline ends. Per germline, CDR1 SNHLY and CDR2 FYNNEI. CDR3 sequence reads: CASSPRGGTGELFF. The CDR3, as DNA: TGTGCCAGCAGTCCCAGGGGGGGAACCGGGGAGCTGTTTTTT.

The genes are TRBV5-4 and TRBJ1-2; D perhaps matches TRBD1 (5 bases). In germline, CDR1 is SGHNT, CDR2 YYREEE (reference sequence). There are 16 residues in the CDR3. Trimming took 0 bases from V and 8 from J, leaving 20 bases between them. The DNA for the CDR3 is TGTGCCAGCAGCTTGGCCCTAAAGAACAGGCCTTACGGCTACACCTTC. Translation: CASSLALKNRPYGYTF.

V is TRBV6-5 and J is TRBJ1-2; TRBD1 matches at 8 bases. In germline, CDR1 is MNHEY, CDR2 SVGAGI. This CDR3 comprises 14 residues. V trimming: 7 bases; J trimming: 2 bases; junction bases outside the gene matches: 6. The CDR3 bases are TGTGCCAGCACCATGGGACAGGCCAACTATGGCTACACCTTC. Its translation: CASTMGQANYGYTF.

This chain joins TRBV5-4 and TRBJ1-1; D is unclear. This CDR3 region has 12 residues. Per the germline V gene, CDR1 is SGHNT and CDR2 is YYREEE (reference sequence). V lost 1 base and J lost 9, with 10 bases in between. In DNA form, the CDR3 reads TGTGCCAGCAGCTTGATGGGCCAAAAAGCTTTCTTT. Its protein is CASSLMGQKAFF.

The V and J genes are TRBV9 and TRBJ1-2; TRBD1 might be the D (5 bases). V gave up 2 bases and J gave up 4 bases, with 18 bases separating them. The germline V gene encodes CDR1 SGDLS and CDR2 YYNGEE. This CDR3 is built from 16 residues. The CDR3 nucleotides read TGTGCCAGCAGCGTGAGGTCTGGGGACGGGGCCTATGGCTACACCTTC. This codes for CASSVRSGDGAYGYTF.

This clone has just one count. The chain is built from TRBV5-5 and TRBJ1-5, with 9 bases lining up with TRBD1. Germline trimming cut 0 bases from V and 2 bases from J; bases unmatched to any gene: 6. This CDR3 has 17 residues. Germline V gene sequence: CDR1 SGHKS, CDR2 YYEKEE (reference sequence). The CDR3 here is CASSLATQGAGNQPQHF. DNA for the CDR3: TGTGCCAGCAGCTTGGCGACACAGGGGGCCGGCAATCAGCCCCAGCATTTT.

This chain links TRBV4-1 with TRBJ1-2, with a tentative D call TRBD1 (6 bases). Germline V gene data show CDR1 as MGHRA and CDR2 as YSYEKL. V was shortened by 4 bases and J by 9 bases, with 18 bases between the two germline ends. The CDR3 is 14 amino acids. CDR3 coding DNA: TGCGCCAGCAGCCGGATGGGGGGCGCAGACAGCTACACCTTC. This sequence encodes CASSRMGGADSYTF.

CDR3 loop: CASSFYLAGGTYEQYF. Written as DNA, the CDR3 is TGTGCCAGCAGCTTCTACCTAGCGGGAGGGACCTACGAGCAGTACTTC. J is TRBJ2-7 and V is TRBV7-6; 12 positions agree with TRBD2. The CDR3 is made up of 16 amino acids. The germline CDR1 and CDR2 sequences are SGHVS and FNYEAQ. V was clipped by 3 bases and J by 2 bases; unmatched bases: 5. The full variable domain, its missing parts supplied by reference TRBV7-6 and TRBJ2-7, is GAGVSQSPRYKVTKRGQDVALRCDPISGHVSLYWYRQALGQGPEFLTYFNYEAQQDKSGLPNDRFSAERPEGSISTLTIQRTEQRDSAMYRCASSFYLAGGTYEQYFGPGTRLTVT.

The gene calls are TRBV19 and TRBJ1-5; 10 positions match TRBD1. The length of the CDR3 is 18 residues. The trim removed 5 bases at V and 2 bases at J, leaving 12 bases unmatched. Per the germline V gene, CDR1 is LNHDA and CDR2 is SQIVND (reference sequence). The CDR3 is CASSPYGTGATRNQPQHF. CDR3 in DNA: TGTGCCAGTAGTCCCTATGGGACAGGGGCCACCCGCAATCAGCCCCAGCATTTT. Based on the CDR3 plus reference TRBV19 and TRBJ1-5, the full variable domain is DGGITQSPKYLFRKEGQNVTLSCEQNLNHDAMYWYRQDPGQGLRLIYYSQIVNDFQKGDIAEGYSVSREKKESFPLTVTSAQKNPTAFYLCASSPYGTGATRNQPQHFGDGTRLSIL.

In DNA, the CDR3 is TGTGCCAGCAGTTACAGGACTTCGAGCTCCTACAATGAGCAGTTCTTC. Amino acids: CASSYRTSSSYNEQFF. The V call is TRBV6-6, the J call TRBJ2-1; D perhaps matches TRBD2 (5 bases). V shed 2 bases and J shed 0 bases, with 11 bases lying between them. Looked up from germline, CDR1 is MNHNY and CDR2 is SVGAGI (reference sequence). This CDR3 comprises 16 residues.

This clone was found once. V usage is TRBV19 and J usage is TRBJ2-1; TRBD2 agrees at 8 bases. Germline CDR1 is LNHDA and CDR2 is SQIVND (reference sequence). The CDR3 extends over 15 amino acids. Trimming at V came to 9 bases and at J to 6 bases, leaving 13 bases not matched to a gene. The CDR3 nucleotides are TGTGCCAGCGGCACATATAGCGGGATGGTCAATGAGCAGTTCTTC. This codes for CASGTYSGMVNEQFF.

The chain combines TRBV5-6 with TRBJ2-2; D may be TRBD1 (5 bases). The V end was cut by 4 bases, the J end by 3 bases, with 16 bases between. The V gene's germline CDR1 is SGHDT and CDR2 YYEEEE. This CDR3 is 16 amino acids long. In DNA form, the CDR3 reads TGTGCCAGCAGCATGGGCTCAGACAGATACACCGGGGAGCTGTTTTTT. Residues: CASSMGSDRYTGELFF.